Following are 10 T cell receptor beta chains from one sample sequenced in a study of Ad26.COV2.S vaccination and SARS-CoV-2 variants. TCRdb's copy holds only in-frame clones and misses some; the assay was immunoSEQ multiplex PCR. The profile covers some 450,000 clones, with 90% appearing a single time and around 4.2% taken by the ten largest. Treatment indicated: around 19 received Ad26.COV2.S at low or high dose, single or two shots; roughly five received placebo; per-sample allocation not given. Each sample was drawn 63 days after the first injection (of vaccine or placebo). The input for sequencing was peripheral blood, taken in a trial of Ad26.COV2.S vaccine versus placebo. These receptors were obtained from a person aged 18-60 years who received the Ad26.COV2.S COVID-19 vaccine or a placebo.

The chain links TRBV7-9 to TRBJ2-3; D gene unclear. Germline V gives CDR1 SEHNR, CDR2 FQNEAQ (reference sequence). CDR3 length equals 15 residues. Trimming shortened V by 2 bases and J by 0 bases, and 9 bases separated the two germline ends. The CDR3 sequence is CASSLWRQSTDTQYF. CDR3 nucleotides: TGTGCCAGCAGCTTATGGCGGCAGAGCACAGATACGCAGTATTTT.

The V call is TRBV5-6, the J call TRBJ1-5; tentatively, D is TRBD1 (6 bases). This CDR3 contains 17 residues. V lost 0 bases to trimming and J lost 0 bases, with 13 bases between them. CDR1 is SGHDT, CDR2 YYEEEE, per germline. Here the CDR3 DNA reads TGTGCCAGCAGCTTGGCACAGGGAGGCATTAGCAATCAGCCCCAGCATTTT. It encodes CASSLAQGGISNQPQHF.

This clone was detected only once. The rearrangement joins TRBV2 to TRBJ1-4, with D unresolved. This CDR3 contains 14 residues. The germline V gene has CDR1 SNHLY and CDR2 FYNNEI. V was cut by 5 bases and J by 0 bases, with 7 bases left in between. CDR3 residues: CASSHSTTNEKLFF. The DNA of the CDR3 is TGTGCCAGCAGTCACAGCACAACTAATGAAAAACTGTTTTTT.

V and J are TRBV5-4 and TRBJ2-1, with TRBD2 matching over 8 bases. The CDR3 consists of 16 residues. The J segment lost 9 bases and the V segment lost 0 bases, leaving 11 bases of the junction unmatched. CDR1 is SGHNT and CDR2 is YYREEE in the germline V gene (reference sequence). The CDR3 coding sequence is TGTGCCAGCAGCTTGGTGCGGGAGGCAGGAAGGAGTGAGCAGTTCTTC. Residues: CASSLVREAGRSEQFF.

The chain recombines TRBV5-1 with TRBJ2-6; D is possibly TRBD1 (6 bases). The CDR3 spans 16 residues. The ends were cut back, 0 bases at V and 1 base at J, with 8 bases in the middle. The germline CDR1 and CDR2 sequences are SGHRS and YFSETQ. The CDR3, as DNA: TGCGCCAGCAGCTTGGTGGGGGCATCTGGGGCCAACGTCCTGACTTTC. This gives the protein CASSLVGASGANVLTF.

The rearrangement joins TRBV5-4 to TRBJ1-2, with TRBD1 as a possible D gene (5 bases). CDR1 SGHNT and CDR2 YYREEE come from the germline V gene (reference sequence). Trimming removed 0 bases at V and 0 bases at J, with 15 bases between. The CDR3 consists of 17 residues. The CDR3 nucleotides read TGTGCCAGCAGCTTGGGCCCTCCGACAGCCTCTAACTATGGCTACACCTTC. This codes for CASSLGPPTASNYGYTF.

The chain joins TRBV9 to TRBJ1-5, with D perhaps TRBD1 (5 bases). CDR1 and CDR2 (germline): SGDLS, YYNGEE. The V end lost 5 bases, the J end lost 4 bases, and 10 bases lay between the germline ends. The CDR3 sequence is 13 residues long. CDR3 bases: TGTGCCAGCAGTGCAGGGAGGAATCAGCCCCAGCATTTT. The encoded protein is CASSAGRNQPQHF.

The J gene is TRBJ2-2, the V gene TRBV18, with TRBD1 matching 8 bases. The germline V gene has CDR1 KGHSH and CDR2 LQKENI. The junction had 22 bases not matched to a gene; V was cut back by 3 bases and J by 7 bases. The CDR3 runs to 20 residues. This CDR3 reads CASSPFKRQGKKRYGGELFF. CDR3 bases: TGTGCCAGCTCACCGTTTAAAAGACAGGGGAAAAAAAGGTACGGCGGGGAGCTGTTTTTT. The full variable domain, in which reference TRBV18 and TRBJ2-2 provide the parts outside the CDR3, is NAGVMQNPRHLVRRRGQEARLRCSPMKGHSHVYWYRQLPEEGLKFMVYLQKENIIDESGMPKERFSAEFPKEGPSILRIQQVVRGDSAAYFCASSPFKRQGKKRYGGELFFGEGSRLTVL.

The rearrangement joins TRBV18 to TRBJ2-7; the D is unclear. Trimming took 2 bases from V and 3 from J, leaving 8 bases between them. Germline V gene sequence: CDR1 KGHSH, CDR2 LQKENI. The CDR3 sequence is 13 residues long. The CDR3, as DNA: TGTGCCAGCTCACCAGGGGATTTCTACGAGCAGTACTTC. Translating it yields CASSPGDFYEQYF. Complete variable domain (other parts from reference TRBV18 and TRBJ2-7): NAGVMQNPRHLVRRRGQEARLRCSPMKGHSHVYWYRQLPEEGLKFMVYLQKENIIDESGMPKERFSAEFPKEGPSILRIQQVVRGDSAAYFCASSPGDFYEQYFGPGTRLTVT.

This clone was observed a single time. The gene calls are TRBV15 and TRBJ2-5; D is perhaps TRBD1 (5 bases). Trimming stripped 1 base from V and 0 bases from J, with 6 bases between. CDR3 size: 14 residues. From germline, CDR1 is LNHNV and CDR2 YYDKDF (reference sequence). CDR3 sequence reads: CATSRGQYQETQYF. In DNA, the CDR3 is TGTGCCACCAGCAGAGGACAGTACCAAGAGACCCAGTACTTC.